The next 5 T cell receptor beta chains were all read from a single sample in a study of human CD8 memory T cell subsets. Libraries for TCR beta were constructed using UMI-labeled 5' RACE. TCRdb reprocessed the 5' RACE reads, keeping one entry per CDR3 protein, no DNA. The table lists 4,500 to 6,000 distinct CDR3 sequences. Sequenced: CD8+ effector memory T cells (TEM) sorted from PBMCs. Noted subset: effector memory CD8 T cells, CCR7- CD45RO+ CD95+. All receptors derive from a human donor in good health.

The rearrangement joins TRBV4-1 to TRBJ1-2. The CDR3 loop spans 16 amino acids. The germline CDR1 and CDR2 sequences are MGHRA and YSYEKL. The CDR3 sequence: CASSQEAAYNRYGYTF.

The rearrangement uses TRBV3-1 and TRBJ2-5. CDR1 LGHDT and CDR2 YNNKEL come from the germline V gene (reference sequence). This CDR3 is 15 amino acids long. CDR3 sequence: CASSPRGEIQETQYF.

This chain links TRBV12-3 or TRBV12-4 with TRBJ2-7. The CDR3 spans 12 residues. The CDR3 spells CASSLASYEQYF.

The rearrangement uses TRBV2 and TRBJ2-5; TCRdb selects TRBD2, and the lack of DNA leaves this call unchecked. Germline assignment: CDR1 SNHLY and CDR2 FYNNEI. The CDR3 is made up of 15 amino acids. The CDR3 spells CASSEWGVSQETQYF.

The V and J genes are TRBV27 and TRBJ2-7; TCRdb's assignment of TRBD1 cannot be checked, as there is no DNA. The CDR3 spans 13 residues. In germline, CDR1 is MNHEY, CDR2 SMNVEV (reference sequence). The CDR3 loop is CASSGTGDYEQYF.